One T cell receptor beta chain is described in this entry. The antigen remains unidentified. This specimen belongs to a study of OX40 agonist ivuxolimab in advanced cancers. Study context: Males comprised approximately 84% of the group, whose mean age was around 62 years (range 23 to 79). Earlier treatment with anti-PD-1, anti-PD-L1 or anti-CTLA-4 was permitted, and approximately 38% had received some.

Study-wide results and caveats: Some patients without response likewise showed low normalized clonal expansion. Clonal expansion by week 6 occurred in CD4+ and CD8+ blood T cells (at 0.1 to 3.0 mg/kg).

Germline V gene lookup returns CDR1 LNHNV and CDR2 YYDKDF (reference sequence). The trim removed 0 bases at V and 2 bases at J, leaving 8 bases unmatched. The CDR3 sequence is 17 residues long. Clones were sequenced by immunoSEQ multiplex PCR, and TCRdb holds only the in-frame ones, with some missing. The data contain about 89,000 clones, 70% to 90% of them singletons. Sequenced material: CD4+ or CD8+ T cells sorted from blood, taken in a trial of the OX40 agonist ivuxolimab. This receptor was obtained from an adult with an advanced solid tumor such as melanoma, head and neck, liver or kidney cancer. The chain is built from TRBV15 and TRBJ2-7, with 9 positions matching TRBD1. The CDR3 reads CATSRDLRTGVTYEQYF. In DNA, the CDR3 is TGTGCCACCAGCAGAGATCTCCGGACAGGGGTCACCTACGAGCAGTACTTC.